This TCR beta chain was captured in a study of T cell clonotyping in hematopoietic cell transplantation. Samples: about 28 days before transplant, then days 30, 100 and 180 after. The protocol was immunoSEQ multiplex PCR, while the TCRdb copy is restricted to in-frame clones and leaves out a portion. The data contain roughly 4,600 clones, about 93% of them seen just once; the ten biggest clones take up over 5.5%. On this clone: Antigen unknown.

Study outcomes and limitations: After transplant, recipient diversity fell while pathologically expanded clonotypes grew through day 180. Broader posttransplant TCR repertoire diversity was predicted by graft donor and pretransplant recipient Inverse Simpson Index values. Without cell sorting, CD4 versus CD8 contributions remain unresolved.

The J segment lost 4 bases and the V segment lost 3 bases, leaving 4 bases of the junction unmatched. Germline-derived CDR1 and CDR2 are SGHDT and YYEEEE. This CDR3 comprises 14 residues. The chain has TRBV5-6 and TRBJ2-7; the match to TRBD1 covers 10 bases. Here the sequenced sample was PBMCs, taken 180 days after allogeneic stem cell transplant. This TCR was recovered from a male patient between 60 and 69 years old who had an allogeneic stem cell transplant from a related donor, so the T cells may come from the graft donor. Some clones in this sample may be carry-over from other donors' samples. The CDR3 region is CASSSGTGAYEQYF. The CDR3 DNA is TGTGCCAGCAGCTCTGGGACAGGGGCATACGAGCAGTACTTC.